The entry that follows covers one T cell receptor beta chain sequence. Its specificity is unknown. These data are taken from a study of T cell responses to AZD1222 COVID-19 vaccine. Regarding the study as a whole: Regions 160-218 and 743-854 dominated among vaccine-associated CD4 TCRs spanning spike. Most donors were white British, females outnumbered males, and clonal diversity was possibly underestimated. After the peak T cell response, and only then, were repertoires sampled. Baseline antibody screening turned up just a handful of seropositive AZD1222 recipients.

The CDR3 has 16 residues. Assay used: immunoSEQ multiplex PCR; TCRdb lists only in-frame clones, some missing. This sample has 27,000 or so clones, with about 90% found just once. The chain has TRBV7-5 and TRBJ1-5. TRBV7-5 is assigned pseudogene status. This specimen was peripheral blood, taken 28 days after the second AZD1222 dose. The TCR comes from an adult who received the AZD1222 COVID-19 vaccine. The CDR3 nucleotides are TGTGCCAGAAGCTTAGTGTACAGAATAGCTAATCAGCCCCAGCATTTT. Protein product: CARSLVYRIANQPQHF.